The text below deals with one T cell receptor (beta chain). TCRdb's table, derived via immunoSEQ multiplex PCR, lists solely in-frame clones and lacks some. The profile shows about 220,000 clones, about nine tenths of them singletons. J gave up 0 bases and V 7 bases, and 17 bases lay outside the gene matches. The germline V gene encodes CDR1 LNHDA and CDR2 SQIVND (reference sequence). This CDR3 has 19 residues. The data derive from a study of cytomegalovirus exposure and HLA in healthy donors. The specimen was PBMCs. This clonotype originated in a woman younger than 30 in good health and CMV-seronegative. The rearrangement links TRBV19 to TRBJ1-1; TRBD1 agrees at 10 bases. CDR3 in amino acids: CASTETGTGAFVLNTEAFF. CDR3 sequence (DNA): TGTGCCAGTACGGAAACCGGGACAGGGGCTTTCGTCCTGAACACTGAAGCTTTCTTT.